This TCR beta chain is drawn from a study of T cell responses to AZD1222 COVID-19 vaccine. For this clone: Its antigen is as yet unknown.

Per germline, CDR1 KGHSH and CDR2 LQKENI. CDR3 length equals 15 residues. Losses at the gene ends were 1 base for V and 3 bases for J; bases not matched to a gene: 5. Whole-study results and caveats: The reported proportion of spike-specific TCRs targeting unmutated variant regions was nearly half. After the peak T cell response, and only then, were repertoires sampled.

Measured with immunoSEQ multiplex PCR; TCRdb has only the in-frame clones, and not every one. The sample records 45,000 to 60,000 clones, 60% to 85% being singletons. The rearrangement joins TRBV18 to TRBJ2-7, with 8 bases fitting TRBD1. The sequencing here drew on peripheral blood, taken on day 0 of AZD1222 vaccination. The receptor comes from an adult in good health. Written as DNA, the CDR3 is TGTGCCAGCTCACCACGGGACAGGATCTACTACGAGCAGTACTTC. Translating gives CASSPRDRIYYEQYF.